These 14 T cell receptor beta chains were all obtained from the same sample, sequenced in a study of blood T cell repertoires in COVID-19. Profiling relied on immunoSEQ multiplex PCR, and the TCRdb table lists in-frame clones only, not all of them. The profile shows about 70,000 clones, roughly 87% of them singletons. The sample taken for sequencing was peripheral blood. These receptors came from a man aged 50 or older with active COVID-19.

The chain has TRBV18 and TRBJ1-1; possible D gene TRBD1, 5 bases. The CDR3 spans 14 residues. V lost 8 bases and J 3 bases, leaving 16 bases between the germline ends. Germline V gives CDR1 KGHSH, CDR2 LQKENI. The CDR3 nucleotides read TGTGCCAGCGCAAGGGAGGGGAGGGACACTGAAGCTTTCTTT. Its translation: CASAREGRDTEAFF.

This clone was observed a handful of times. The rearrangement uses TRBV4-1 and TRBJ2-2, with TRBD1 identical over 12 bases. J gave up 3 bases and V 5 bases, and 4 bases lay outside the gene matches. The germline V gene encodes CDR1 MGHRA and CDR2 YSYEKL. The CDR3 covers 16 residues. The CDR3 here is CASSKGQGADTGELFF. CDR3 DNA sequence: TGCGCCAGCAGCAAGGGACAGGGGGCCGACACCGGGGAGCTGTTTTTT.

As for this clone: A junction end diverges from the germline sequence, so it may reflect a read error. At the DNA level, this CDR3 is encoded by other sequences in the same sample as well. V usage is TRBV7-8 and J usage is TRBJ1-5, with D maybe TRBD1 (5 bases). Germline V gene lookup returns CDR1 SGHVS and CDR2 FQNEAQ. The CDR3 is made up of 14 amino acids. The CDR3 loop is CASRLGASNQPQHF. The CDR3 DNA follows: TGTGCCAGCAGATTAGGGGCTTCCAATCAGCCCCAGCATTTT. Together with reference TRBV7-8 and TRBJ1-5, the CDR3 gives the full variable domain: GAGVSQSPRYKVAKRGQDVALRCDPISGHVSLFWYQQALGQGPEFLTYFQNEAQLDKSGLPSDRFFAERPEGSVSTLKIQRTQQEDSAVYLCASRLGASNQPQHFGDGTRLSIL.

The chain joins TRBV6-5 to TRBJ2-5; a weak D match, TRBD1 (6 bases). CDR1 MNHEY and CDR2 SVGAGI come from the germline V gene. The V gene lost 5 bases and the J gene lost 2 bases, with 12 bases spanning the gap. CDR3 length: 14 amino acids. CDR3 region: CASSRYRVQETQYF. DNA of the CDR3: TGTGCCAGCAGTCGGTACAGGGTACAAGAGACCCAGTACTTC.

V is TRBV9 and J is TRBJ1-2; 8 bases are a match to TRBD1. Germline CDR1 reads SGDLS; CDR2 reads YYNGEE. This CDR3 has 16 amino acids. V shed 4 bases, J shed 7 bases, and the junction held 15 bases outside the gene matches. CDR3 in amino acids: CASSPSGGAGGGGYTF. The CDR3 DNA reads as TGTGCCAGCAGCCCCTCCGGCGGGGCAGGGGGCGGTGGCTACACCTTC.

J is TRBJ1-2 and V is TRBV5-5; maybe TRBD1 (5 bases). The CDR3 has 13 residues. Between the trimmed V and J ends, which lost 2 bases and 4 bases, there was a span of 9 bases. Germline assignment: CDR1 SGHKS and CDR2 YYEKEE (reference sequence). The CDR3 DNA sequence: TGTGCCAGCAGCTTTGGGGGACTCTATGGCTACACCTTC. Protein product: CASSFGGLYGYTF.

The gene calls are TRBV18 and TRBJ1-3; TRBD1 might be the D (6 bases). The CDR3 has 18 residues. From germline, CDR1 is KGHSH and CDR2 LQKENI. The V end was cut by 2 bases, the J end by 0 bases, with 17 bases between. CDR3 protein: CASSPGPQGPGSGNTIYF. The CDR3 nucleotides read TGTGCCAGCTCACCAGGCCCCCAGGGGCCCGGCTCTGGAAACACCATATATTTT. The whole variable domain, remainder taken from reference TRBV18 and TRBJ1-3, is NAGVMQNPRHLVRRRGQEARLRCSPMKGHSHVYWYRQLPEEGLKFMVYLQKENIIDESGMPKERFSAEFPKEGPSILRIQQVVRGDSAAYFCASSPGPQGPGSGNTIYFGEGSWLTVV.

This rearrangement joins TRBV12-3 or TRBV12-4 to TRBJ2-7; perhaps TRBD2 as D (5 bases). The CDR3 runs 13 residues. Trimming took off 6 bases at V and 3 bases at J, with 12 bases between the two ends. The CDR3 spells CASSLASGYEQYF. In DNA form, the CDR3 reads TGTGCCAGCAGCCTAGCCTCTGGCTACGAGCAGTACTTC.

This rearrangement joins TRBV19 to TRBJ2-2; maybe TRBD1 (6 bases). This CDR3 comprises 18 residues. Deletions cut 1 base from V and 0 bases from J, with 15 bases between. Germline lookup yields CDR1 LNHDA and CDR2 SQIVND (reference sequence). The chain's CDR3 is CASSIGTVLIANTGELFF. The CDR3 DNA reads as TGTGCCAGTAGTATAGGGACAGTCCTAATAGCGAACACCGGGGAGCTGTTTTTT.

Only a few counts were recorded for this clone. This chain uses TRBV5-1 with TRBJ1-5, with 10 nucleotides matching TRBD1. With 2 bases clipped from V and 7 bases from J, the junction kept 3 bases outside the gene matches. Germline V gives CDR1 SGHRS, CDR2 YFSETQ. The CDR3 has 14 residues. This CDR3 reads CASSLGTGEQPQHF. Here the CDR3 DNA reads TGCGCCAGCAGCTTAGGGACAGGGGAACAGCCCCAGCATTTT.

In DNA form, the CDR3 reads TGTGCCAGCAGGAAGGCAGGGGTAGACTCCCAGTACTTC. This sequence encodes CASRKAGVDSQYF. The chain carries TRBV6-5 and TRBJ2-5; D perhaps matches TRBD1 (6 bases). CDR3 length equals 13 residues. V dropped 6 bases and J dropped 9 bases, with 17 bases sitting between them. Germline V gives CDR1 MNHEY, CDR2 SVGAGI.

Here the CDR3 DNA reads TGTGCCAGCAGTCCAGGGGGCGGCTACACCTTC. It yields the protein CASSPGGGYTF. The chain combines TRBV12-3 or TRBV12-4 with TRBJ1-2; TRBD1 matches at 8 bases. The CDR3 runs to 11 residues. V lost 5 bases and J lost 8; bases outside the gene matches: 1.

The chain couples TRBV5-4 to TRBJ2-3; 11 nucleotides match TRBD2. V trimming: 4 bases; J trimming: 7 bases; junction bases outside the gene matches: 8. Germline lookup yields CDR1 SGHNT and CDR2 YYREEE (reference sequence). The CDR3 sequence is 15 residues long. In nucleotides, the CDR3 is TGTGCCAGCAGCGAATCTAGCGGGGGGACATATACGCAGTATTTT. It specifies CASSESSGGTYTQYF.

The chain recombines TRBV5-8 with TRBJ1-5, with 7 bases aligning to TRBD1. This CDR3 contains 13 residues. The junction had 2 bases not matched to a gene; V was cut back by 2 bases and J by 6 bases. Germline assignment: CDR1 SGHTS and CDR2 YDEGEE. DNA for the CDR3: TGTGCCAGCAGCTTCGACAGGGCTCAGCCCCAGCATTTT. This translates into CASSFDRAQPQHF.